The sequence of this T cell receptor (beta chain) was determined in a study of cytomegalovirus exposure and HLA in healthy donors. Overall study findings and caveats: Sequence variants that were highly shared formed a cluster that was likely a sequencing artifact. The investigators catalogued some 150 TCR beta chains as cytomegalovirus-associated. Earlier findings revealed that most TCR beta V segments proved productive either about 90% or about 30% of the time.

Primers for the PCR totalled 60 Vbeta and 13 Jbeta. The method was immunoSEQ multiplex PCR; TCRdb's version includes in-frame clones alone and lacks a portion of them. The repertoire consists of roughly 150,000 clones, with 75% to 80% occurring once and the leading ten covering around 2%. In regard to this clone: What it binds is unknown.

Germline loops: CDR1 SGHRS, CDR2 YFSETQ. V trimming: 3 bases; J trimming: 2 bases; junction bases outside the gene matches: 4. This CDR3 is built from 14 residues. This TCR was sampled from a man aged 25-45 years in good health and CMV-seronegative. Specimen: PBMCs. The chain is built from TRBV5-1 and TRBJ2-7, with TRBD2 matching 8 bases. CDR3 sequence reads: CASSYGLAPYEQYF. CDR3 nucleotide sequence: TGCGCCAGCAGCTACGGACTAGCCCCCTACGAGCAGTACTTC.